This T cell receptor (beta chain) was retrieved from a study of response to subunit inactivated influenza vaccine. TCRdb independently ran MiXCR on the RT-PCR reads; one entry per CDR3 protein. The table lists more than 250,000 distinct CDR3 sequences, 20% to 25% of them singletons, with 10% to 13% in the top ten. The CDR3 consists of 14 residues. The germline CDR1 and CDR2 sequences are SGHAT and FQNNGV. V lost 6 bases to trimming and J lost 7 bases; unmatched junction nucleotides: 7. On this clonotype itself: What it recognizes is unknown.

Study-wide results and limits: T cells newly recruited by each seasonal influenza vaccination are few, the authors suggested.

The chain employs TRBV11-2 and TRBJ1-4, with 8 bases lining up with TRBD1. The sequence derives from a man between 50 and 69 years old who received an inactivated influenza vaccine. Source: PBMCs from blood, taken around 22 months after vaccination. The CDR3 loop reads CASRPRGRSEKLFF. The CDR3 bases are TGTGCCAGCAGGCCCAGGGGGCGCAGTGAAAAACTGTTTTTT.